This TCR beta chain was documented in a study of cytomegalovirus exposure and HLA in healthy donors. Study summary: Just over 80% of 300 to 450 genotyped donors fell in the Caucasian-associated ancestry cluster.

CDR1 is SGHRS, CDR2 YFSETQ, per germline. Trimming cost V 4 bases and J 1 base; bases outside gene matches: 4. This CDR3 is built from 14 residues. Overall study results and limits: Other equally common chains were less clonally expanded than HLA-associated TCR beta chains, a later analysis showed. Productive rates of about 87% or about 30% were seen for most TCR beta V segments in an earlier analysis.

Concerning this clone itself: What it binds is not known.

PCR employed 60 Vbeta and 13 Jbeta primers. Sequencing used immunoSEQ multiplex PCR; TCRdb keeps in-frame clones, though not all of them. Recorded here are some 130,000 clones; the top ten clones represent approximately 1.8%. J is TRBJ1-1 and V is TRBV5-1; 7 bases line up with TRBD1. The origin of this receptor is a man between 18 and 29 years old in good health and CMV-seronegative. Sequencing used PBMCs. The CDR3 protein is CASSGGTANTEAFF. The CDR3 bases are TGCGCCAGCAGCGGAGGGACAGCGAACACTGAAGCTTTCTTT.